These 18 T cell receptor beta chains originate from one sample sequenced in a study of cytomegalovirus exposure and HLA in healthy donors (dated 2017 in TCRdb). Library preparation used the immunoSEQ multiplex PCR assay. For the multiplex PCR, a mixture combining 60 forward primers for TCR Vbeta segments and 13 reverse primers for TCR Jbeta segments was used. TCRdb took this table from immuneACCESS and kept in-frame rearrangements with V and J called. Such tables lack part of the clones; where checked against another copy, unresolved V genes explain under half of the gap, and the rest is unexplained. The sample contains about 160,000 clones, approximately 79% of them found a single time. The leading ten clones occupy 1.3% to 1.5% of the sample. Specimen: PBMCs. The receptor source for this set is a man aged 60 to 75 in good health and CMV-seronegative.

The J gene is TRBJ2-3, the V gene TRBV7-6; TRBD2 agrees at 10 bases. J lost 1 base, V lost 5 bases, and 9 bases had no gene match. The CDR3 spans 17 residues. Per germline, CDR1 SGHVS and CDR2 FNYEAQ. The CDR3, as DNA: TGTGCCAGCAGCCTAGGTAGACTAGCGGGCCGCACAGATACGCAGTATTTT. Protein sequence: CASSLGRLAGRTDTQYF. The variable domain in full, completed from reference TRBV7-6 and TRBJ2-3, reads GAGVSQSPRYKVTKRGQDVALRCDPISGHVSLYWYRQALGQGPEFLTYFNYEAQQDKSGLPNDRFSAERPEGSISTLTIQRTEQRDSAMYRCASSLGRLAGRTDTQYFGPGTRLTVL.

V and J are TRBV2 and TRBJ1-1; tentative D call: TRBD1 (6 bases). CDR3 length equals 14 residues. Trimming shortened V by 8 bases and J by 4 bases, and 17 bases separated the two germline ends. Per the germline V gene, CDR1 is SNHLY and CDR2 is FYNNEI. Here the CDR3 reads CASREQGLSTEAFF. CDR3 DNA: TGTGCCAGCCGGGAACAGGGACTAAGCACTGAAGCTTTCTTT.

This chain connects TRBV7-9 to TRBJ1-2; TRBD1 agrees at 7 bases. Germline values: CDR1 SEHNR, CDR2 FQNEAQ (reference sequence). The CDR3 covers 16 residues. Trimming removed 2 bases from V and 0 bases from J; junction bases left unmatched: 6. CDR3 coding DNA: TGTGCCAGCAGCTTATTGCGGGACAGTCCTAACTATGGCTACACCTTC. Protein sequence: CASSLLRDSPNYGYTF.

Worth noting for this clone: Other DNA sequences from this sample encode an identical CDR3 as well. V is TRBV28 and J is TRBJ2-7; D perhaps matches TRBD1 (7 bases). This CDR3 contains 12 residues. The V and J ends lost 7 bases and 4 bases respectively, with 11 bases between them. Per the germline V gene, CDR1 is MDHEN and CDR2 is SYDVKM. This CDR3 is CASNAGGYEQYF. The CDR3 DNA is TGTGCCAGCAATGCAGGGGGGTACGAGCAGTACTTC.

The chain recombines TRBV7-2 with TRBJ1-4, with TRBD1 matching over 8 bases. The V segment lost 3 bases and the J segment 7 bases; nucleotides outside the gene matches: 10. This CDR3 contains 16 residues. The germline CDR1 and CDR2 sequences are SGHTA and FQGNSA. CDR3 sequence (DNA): TGTGCCAGCAGCTTTTCAATCCAGGGGGCGCGTGAAAAACTGTTTTTT. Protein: CASSFSIQGAREKLFF.

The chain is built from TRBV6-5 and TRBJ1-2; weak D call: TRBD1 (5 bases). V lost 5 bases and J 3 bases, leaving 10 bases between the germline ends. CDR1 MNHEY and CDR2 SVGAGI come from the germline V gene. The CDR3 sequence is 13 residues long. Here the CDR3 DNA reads TGTGCCAGCAGTCCGGACACCGACTATGGCTACACCTTC. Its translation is CASSPDTDYGYTF.

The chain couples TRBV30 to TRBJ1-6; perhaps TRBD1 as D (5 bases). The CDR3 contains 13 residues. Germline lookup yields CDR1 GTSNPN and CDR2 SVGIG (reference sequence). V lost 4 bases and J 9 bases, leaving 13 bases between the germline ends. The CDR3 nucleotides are TGTGCCTGGAATACCAGGGCAGGTTCACCCCTCCACTTT. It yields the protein CAWNTRAGSPLHF.

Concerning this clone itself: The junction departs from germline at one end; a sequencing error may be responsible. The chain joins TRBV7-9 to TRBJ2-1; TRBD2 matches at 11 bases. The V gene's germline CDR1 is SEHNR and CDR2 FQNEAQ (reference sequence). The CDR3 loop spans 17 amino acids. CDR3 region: CSSESKGTSGSYNEQFF. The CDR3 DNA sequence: TGTTCCAGCGAATCGAAAGGGACTAGCGGTTCCTACAATGAGCAGTTCTTC.

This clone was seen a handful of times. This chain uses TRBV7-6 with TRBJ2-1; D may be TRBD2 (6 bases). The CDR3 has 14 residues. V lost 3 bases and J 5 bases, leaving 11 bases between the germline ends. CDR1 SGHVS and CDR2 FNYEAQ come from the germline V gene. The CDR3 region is CASSLWEADNEQFF. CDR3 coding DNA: TGTGCCAGCAGCTTGTGGGAGGCTGACAATGAGCAGTTCTTC.

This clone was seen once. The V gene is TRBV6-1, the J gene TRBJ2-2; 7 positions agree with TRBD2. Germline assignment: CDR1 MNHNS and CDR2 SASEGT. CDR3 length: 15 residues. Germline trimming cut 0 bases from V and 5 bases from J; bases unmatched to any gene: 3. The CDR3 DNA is TGTGCCAGCAGTGAAGCGGGGGGAGGGACCGGGGAGCTGTTTTTT. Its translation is CASSEAGGGTGELFF.

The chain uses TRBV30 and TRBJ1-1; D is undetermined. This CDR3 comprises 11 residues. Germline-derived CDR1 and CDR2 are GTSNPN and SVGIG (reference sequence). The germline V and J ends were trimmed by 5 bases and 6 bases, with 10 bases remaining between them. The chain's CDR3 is CAWGEIAEAFF. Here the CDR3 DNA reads TGTGCCTGGGGGGAGATCGCTGAAGCTTTCTTT.

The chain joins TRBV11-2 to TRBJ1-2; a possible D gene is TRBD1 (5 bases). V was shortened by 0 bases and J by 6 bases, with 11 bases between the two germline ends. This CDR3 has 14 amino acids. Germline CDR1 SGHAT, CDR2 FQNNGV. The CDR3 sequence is CASSLDLPGDGYTF. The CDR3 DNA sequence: TGTGCCAGCAGCTTAGATCTCCCGGGGGATGGCTACACCTTC.

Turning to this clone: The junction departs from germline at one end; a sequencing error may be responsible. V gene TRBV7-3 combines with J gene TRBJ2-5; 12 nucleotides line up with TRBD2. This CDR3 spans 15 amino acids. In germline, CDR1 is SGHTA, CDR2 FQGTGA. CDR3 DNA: TGTGTCAGCAGCCATCCTAGCGGGGGGGCAGAGACCCAGTACTTC. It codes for CVSSHPSGGAETQYF.

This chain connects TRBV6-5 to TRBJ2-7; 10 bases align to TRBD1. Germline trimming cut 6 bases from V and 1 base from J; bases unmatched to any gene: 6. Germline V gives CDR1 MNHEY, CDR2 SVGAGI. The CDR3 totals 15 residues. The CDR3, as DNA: TGTGCCAGCAGGAAGCAGGGACAGGGGTCCTACGAGCAGTACTTC. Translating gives CASRKQGQGSYEQYF.

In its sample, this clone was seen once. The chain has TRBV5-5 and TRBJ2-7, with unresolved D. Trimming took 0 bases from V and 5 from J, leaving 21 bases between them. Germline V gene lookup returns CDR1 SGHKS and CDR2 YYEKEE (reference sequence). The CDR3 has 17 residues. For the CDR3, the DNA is TGTGCCAGCAGCTTGGCCAGCGCCGGCGCCCTATCCAACGAGCAGTACTTC. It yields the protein CASSLASAGALSNEQYF.

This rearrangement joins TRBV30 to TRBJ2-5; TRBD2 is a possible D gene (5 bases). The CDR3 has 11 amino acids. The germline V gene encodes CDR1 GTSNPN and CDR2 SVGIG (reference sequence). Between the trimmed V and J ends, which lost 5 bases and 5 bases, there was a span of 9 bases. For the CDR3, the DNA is TGTGCCTGGGGCATAGCGGAGACCCAGTACTTC. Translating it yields CAWGIAETQYF.

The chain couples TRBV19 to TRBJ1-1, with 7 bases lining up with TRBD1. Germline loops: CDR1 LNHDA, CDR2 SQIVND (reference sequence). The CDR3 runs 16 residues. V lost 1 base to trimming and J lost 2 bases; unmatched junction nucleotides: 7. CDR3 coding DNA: TGTGCCAGTAGTATAGTTCGGCAGGGGGTAAACACTGAAGCTTTCTTT. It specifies CASSIVRQGVNTEAFF. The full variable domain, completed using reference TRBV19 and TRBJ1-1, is DGGITQSPKYLFRKEGQNVTLSCEQNLNHDAMYWYRQDPGQGLRLIYYSQIVNDFQKGDIAEGYSVSREKKESFPLTVTSAQKNPTAFYLCASSIVRQGVNTEAFFGQGTRLTVV.

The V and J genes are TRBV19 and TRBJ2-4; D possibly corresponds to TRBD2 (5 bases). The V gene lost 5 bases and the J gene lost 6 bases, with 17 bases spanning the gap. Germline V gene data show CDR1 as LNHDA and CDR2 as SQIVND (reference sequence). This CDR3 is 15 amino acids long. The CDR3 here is CASSAVVGVGNIQYF. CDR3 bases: TGTGCCAGTAGTGCCGTCGTCGGGGTGGGAAACATTCAGTACTTC.